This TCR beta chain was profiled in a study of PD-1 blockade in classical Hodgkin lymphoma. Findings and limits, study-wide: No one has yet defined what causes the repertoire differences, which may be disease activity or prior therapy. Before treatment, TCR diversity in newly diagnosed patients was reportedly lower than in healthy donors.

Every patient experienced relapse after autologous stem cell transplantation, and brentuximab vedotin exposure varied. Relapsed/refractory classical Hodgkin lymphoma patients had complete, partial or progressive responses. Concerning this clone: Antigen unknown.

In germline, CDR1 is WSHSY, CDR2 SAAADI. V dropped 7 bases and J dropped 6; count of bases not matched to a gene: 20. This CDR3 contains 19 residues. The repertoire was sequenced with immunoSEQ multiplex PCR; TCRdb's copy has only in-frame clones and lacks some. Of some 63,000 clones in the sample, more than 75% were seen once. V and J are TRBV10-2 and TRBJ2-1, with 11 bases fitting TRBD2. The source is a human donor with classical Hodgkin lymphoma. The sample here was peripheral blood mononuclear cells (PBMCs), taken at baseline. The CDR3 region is CASTFIAGGPFHHGNEQFF. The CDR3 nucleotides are TGCGCCAGCACTTTTATAGCGGGAGGGCCTTTCCACCACGGCAATGAGCAGTTCTTC.